This T cell receptor (beta chain) was recovered during a study of blood T cell repertoires in COVID-19 (dated by TCRdb to 2018 to 2020). Context from the whole study: Collaborator samples came from the United States, Italy and Spain and covered acute and convalescent phases of COVID-19. The material from the prospective study consisted of cDNA or gDNA derived from T cells, B-cell-depleted T cells, or PBMCs. The dataset comprised deeply sampled blood TCRbeta repertoires from subjects exposed to, actively infected with, or recovered from COVID-19. The repertoires were released in a freely available public database intended as a resource for research on the immune response to SARS-CoV-2. The samples were drawn from the first 160 participants of the ongoing ImmuneRACE study and from some 1,300 subjects provided by 6 global collaborators. Sample metadata almost always included a de-identified subject ID, COVID-19 status, age in years and sex. Where available, HLA class I and class II types were obtained from metadata supplied by the sample provider rather than from assay-based typing. Points the paper makes about the study in general: How much clinical and demographic metadata was included differed by source and by participant, and the metadata was provided uncurated.

Collaborating institutions collected whole blood in K2EDTA tubes following their own protocols. For TCRbeta analysis, collaborators shipped samples in one of three forms: frozen whole blood, isolated PBMCs, or DNA extracted from either of those sample types. The immunoSEQ Assay, a bias-controlled multiplex PCR, was used to amplify TCRbeta CDR3 regions from genomic DNA. Per the original workflow: The number of nucleated cells in each sample was estimated by amplification of reference gene primers within the assay. To quantify the absolute abundance of each unique TCRbeta CDR3 rearrangement, sequence reads were collapsed and filtered. For each sample, productive Simpson clonality was calculated by taking the square root of Simpson's diversity index across productive rearrangements. TCRdb took over this immuneACCESS table, retaining in-frame rearrangements with V and J assigned. Such tables are incomplete; in checked studies, under half of the missing clones stem from an unresolved V gene, and the remainder is unexplained. V and J calls and clone size are copied from that table; D and trimming were computed from the DNA. The sample table holds tens of thousands of clones, of which less than 85% were seen once. The ten largest clones take up 19% of the sample.

This clone was observed a handful of times. The target of this receptor is not known. Within one base of it there is no much larger clone, and no base qualities were kept. The sequence was obtained from a woman aged 80 or over with acute or convalescent COVID-19. Sequenced sample: peripheral blood.

The nucleotide sequence is given as TGTGCCAGCAGTTCTACTAGCCCGCGAATTCTTTACGAGCAGTACTTC. It is translated as CASSSTSPRILYEQYF. In this chain, TRBV6-5 is recombined with TRBJ2-7, and perhaps TRBD2 as D gene, on 6 matching bases. Inclusive of the bounding cysteine and phenylalanine, the CDR3 is 16 residues long. Only the CDR3 DNA stays, 48 bases, in frame from base 1. Trimming takes 4 bases from V and 4 bases from J, and the germline ends sit 20 bases apart. The germline V gene provides CDR1 MNHEY and CDR2 SVGAGI.